A selection of T cell receptor beta chains follows, all from one sample in a study of CD8 T cells in ankylosing spondylitis. Each CDR3 protein is one row after TCRdb ran MiXCR on the 5' RACE reads. The sample lists 500,000 to 550,000 distinct CDR3 sequences; about 12% were seen once. The sequencing sample was made of blood, either unsorted or a sorted T cell fraction (not recorded which). The receptors were sampled from a male donor with ankylosing spondylitis. Each CDR3 is given with its conserved first and last residue. The D gene is left open where the match is weak. For some rows the clone size is stated as once, few or many, or as a class when expanded; others skip it.

v_call	j_call	clone_size	d_call	cdr3_nt	cdr3_aa
TRBV9	TRBJ1-3	.	.	TGTGCCAGCAGCCCGCCAACGGACACCATATATTTT	CASSPPTDTIYF
TRBV21-1	TRBJ2-7	many	.	TGTGCCAGCAGCAATCGTTGGCGGGAGGATGACGAGCAGTACTTC	CASSNRWREDDEQYF
TRBV5-1	TRBJ1-4	many	.	TGCGCCAGCACCGCCGGGGCTGCAACTAATGAAAAACTGTTTTTT	CASTAGAATNEKLFF
TRBV6-5	TRBJ1-4	few	.	TGTGCCAGCAGTTACGGGGGGGTTCGGGAAAAACTGTTTTTT	CASSYGGVREKLFF
TRBV5-1	TRBJ1-2	.	.	TGCGCCAGCACTCCACAGGGAGCTAACTATGGCTACACCTTC	CASTPQGANYGYTF
TRBV3-1	TRBJ2-1	many	TRBD2	TGTGCCAGCAGCCGACGCGGGAGCGGCTTGTACAATGAGCAGTTCTTC	CASSRRGSGLYNEQFF
TRBV3-1	TRBJ2-7	.	.	TGTGCCAGCAGCCAAGGTTTGACAGGCCCTCTGGTTGAGCAGTACTTC	CASSQGLTGPLVEQYF
TRBV5-5	TRBJ2-3	.	.	TGTGCCAGCAGCTTGGGTCGGCTAGCGTACACAGATACGCAGTATTTT	CASSLGRLAYTDTQYF
TRBV7-8	TRBJ1-4	.	.	TGTGCCAGCAGCTCGAAACGACAGTTGAATGAAAAACTGTTTTTT	CASSSKRQLNEKLFF
TRBV19	TRBJ1-5	few	.	TGTGCCAGTAGTATGGCAGGGACACCTCGTGGAGAGCCCCAGCATTTT	CASSMAGTPRGEPQHF
TRBV5-1	TRBJ2-1	few	.	TGCGCCAGCAGCTTGGCCGGAGCGGCGGATATCTTTGAGCAGTTCTTC	CASSLAGAADIFEQFF
TRBV7-2	TRBJ1-2	.	.	TGTGCCAGCAGCTTAGAAGGCAGGACCATCGATGGCTACACCTTC	CASSLEGRTIDGYTF
TRBV5-1	TRBJ2-7	few	.	TGCGCCAGCAGAAGGACAGTCTCGGAAGAGCAGTACTTC	CASRRTVSEEQYF
TRBV19	TRBJ2-1	few	.	TGTGCCACCCGTGGGGATTTCTACAATGAGCAGTTCTTC	CATRGDFYNEQFF
TRBV5-1	TRBJ2-3	.	.	TGCGCCAGCAGCTCACAGCCCGGCGGCACAGATACGCAGTATTTT	CASSSQPGGTDTQYF
TRBV5-4	TRBJ2-3	many	TRBD2	TGTGCCAGCAGCCTAGGACTAGCGGGAGTAGAAGATACGCAGTATTTT	CASSLGLAGVEDTQYF
TRBV5-6	TRBJ2-1	few	TRBD2	TGTGCCAGCAGCTTGGTTAGCGGGAGGGCCTTCAATGAGCAGTTCTTC	CASSLVSGRAFNEQFF
TRBV4-1	TRBJ2-5	.	.	TGCGCCAGCAGCCAAGGAATGGCAGACTATACCTGGGGGGAGACCCAGTACTTC	CASSQGMADYTWGETQYF
TRBV18	TRBJ2-3	.	.	TGTGCCAGCTCACCAAGGACACCCGGGACCCCGAGGAATACGCAGTATTTT	CASSPRTPGTPRNTQYF
TRBV15	TRBJ2-3	.	TRBD1	TGTGCCACCAGCAGACAGGGGGCTGAAGATACGCAGTATTTT	CATSRQGAEDTQYF
TRBV12-3/TRBV12-4	TRBJ1-1	many	.	TGTGCCAGCAGTTACTTTGAGAGTGAAGCTTTCTTT	CASSYFESEAFF
TRBV12-3/TRBV12-4	TRBJ1-4	many	TRBD1	TGTGCCAGCAGACCCGACAGGGTTTGGGAAAAACTGTTTTTT	CASRPDRVWEKLFF
TRBV28	TRBJ2-1	few	TRBD1	TGTGCCAGCAGTTTACGACAGGGGGTCGCCAATGAGCAGTTCTTC	CASSLRQGVANEQFF
TRBV12-3/TRBV12-4	TRBJ1-1	.	.	TGTGCCAGCAGTTTGCGGAGCACTGAAGCTTTCTTT	CASSLRSTEAFF
TRBV7-8	TRBJ2-2	many	.	TGTGCCAGCAGCTTGCAAGTGAACACCGGGGAGCTGTTTTTT	CASSLQVNTGELFF
TRBV20-1	TRBJ1-5	.	.	TGCAGTGCTGGAGGCTTCAATCAGCCCCAGCATTTT	CSAGGFNQPQHF
TRBV12-3/TRBV12-4	TRBJ2-1	many	TRBD2	TGTGCCAGCAGTACGACTAGCAGCGGGTACAATGAGCAGTTCTTC	CASSTTSSGYNEQFF
TRBV11-2	TRBJ2-3	few	.	TGTGCCAGCAGCGGTAGTGGGGATACGCAGTATTTT	CASSGSGDTQYF
TRBV7-7	TRBJ2-7	.	.	TGTGCCAGCAGCTTAGACATAGGGGAATACGAGCAGTACTTC	CASSLDIGEYEQYF
TRBV3-1	TRBJ2-3	.	.	TGTGCCAGCAGCCAATCGATTCTCCGATCGGATACGCAGTATTTT	CASSQSILRSDTQYF
TRBV5-6	TRBJ1-5	.	TRBD1	TGTGCCAGCAGCCGGGACAGGGTTGGTCAGCCCCAGCATTTT	CASSRDRVGQPQHF
TRBV20-1	TRBJ2-3	many	TRBD1	TGCAGTGCTATCAGAGGACAGGGTGACACAGATACGCAGTATTTT	CSAIRGQGDTDTQYF
TRBV12-3/TRBV12-4	TRBJ1-3	many	.	TGTGCCAGCAGTTCGGGAGGAAACACCATATATTTT	CASSSGGNTIYF
TRBV5-1	TRBJ2-1	.	.	TGCGCCAGCAGCTTCTCTGACAGCCTCAATGAGCAGTTCTTC	CASSFSDSLNEQFF
TRBV18	TRBJ2-7	.	TRBD1	TGTGCCAGCTCGGGAAGAGGACAGGACGAGCAGTACTTC	CASSGRGQDEQYF
TRBV10-3	TRBJ2-3	few	.	TGTGCCATCAGTGAGTTAGGGGATACGCAGTATTTT	CAISELGDTQYF
TRBV6-5	TRBJ2-3	.	.	TGTGCCAGCAGTCCCTCGCGGAGCGGGTTATGGGGTACGCAGTATTTT	CASSPSRSGLWGTQYF
TRBV20-1	TRBJ2-2	.	.	TGCAGTGCTAGTGTCAGGGTGACCGGGGAGCTGTTTTTT	CSASVRVTGELFF
TRBV5-1	TRBJ2-7	few	TRBD1	TGCGCCAGCAGCTTGGCCGGATCGGGACAGGGGAAGGGCGAGCAGTACTTC	CASSLAGSGQGKGEQYF
TRBV12-3/TRBV12-4	TRBJ2-7	few	.	TGTGCCAGCAGTTTAGGCGTGGATCCGACCCTGGGATACGAGCAGTACTTC	CASSLGVDPTLGYEQYF
TRBV12-3/TRBV12-4	TRBJ2-7	.	.	TGTGCCAGCAGTCCCGGGGTTCACTACGAGCAGTACTTC	CASSPGVHYEQYF
TRBV12-3/TRBV12-4	TRBJ1-5	.	.	TGTGCCAGCAGTTTCTGGGGGGGGCCCCAGCATTTT	CASSFWGGPQHF
TRBV5-6	TRBJ1-4	.	.	TGTGCCAGCAGCTACCTCTCAGGGGATGAAAAACTGTTTTTT	CASSYLSGDEKLFF
TRBV20-1	TRBJ2-1	many	TRBD2	TGCAGTGCGGCGGCGGCGGGGGGGAGCGCTAGCGGGAATGAGCAGTTCTTC	CSAAAAGGSASGNEQFF
TRBV3-1	TRBJ2-1	few	TRBD2	TGTGCCAGCAGCCAAGGGGGGAGGGCCTGGAATGAGCAGTTCTTC	CASSQGGRAWNEQFF
TRBV11-2	TRBJ1-1	.	.	TGTGCCAGCAGCCGAGATGGCACGGGGAACACTGAAGCTTTCTTT	CASSRDGTGNTEAFF
TRBV5-1	TRBJ2-7	.	.	TGCGCCAGCAGCTCCCGCGGCGGGACGACCTACGAGCAGTACTTC	CASSSRGGTTYEQYF
TRBV10-2	TRBJ1-5	few	.	TGCGCCAGCAGTGAGGGGCCGGGAGGTAATCAGCCCCAGCATTTT	CASSEGPGGNQPQHF
TRBV5-1	TRBJ1-2	few	TRBD1	TGCGCCAGCAGCTTGGCCGAGGGACAGGGAGTCACCTTC	CASSLAEGQGVTF
TRBV10-3	TRBJ2-7	few	.	TGTGCCATCAGTGATCTACCCGGGGGGCGCTCCTACGAGCAGTACTTC	CAISDLPGGRSYEQYF
TRBV7-2	TRBJ2-1	few	TRBD2	TGTGCCAGCAGCCCCCGGGCTAGCGGGAATTATGAGCAGTTCTTC	CASSPRASGNYEQFF
TRBV20-1	TRBJ2-2	many	TRBD1	TGCAGTGCTAGAGTCCTCGGACAGGGCAACACCGGGGAGCTGTTTTTT	CSARVLGQGNTGELFF
TRBV21-1	TRBJ2-3	few	.	TGTGCCAGCAGCGCTCGACTAGCGGGAGGGCCTCGGAACACAGATACGCAGTATTTT	CASSARLAGGPRNTDTQYF
TRBV7-9	TRBJ2-5	few	.	TGTGCCAGCAGCCCGTGGTCGGAAGGCCAAGAGACCCAGTACTTC	CASSPWSEGQETQYF